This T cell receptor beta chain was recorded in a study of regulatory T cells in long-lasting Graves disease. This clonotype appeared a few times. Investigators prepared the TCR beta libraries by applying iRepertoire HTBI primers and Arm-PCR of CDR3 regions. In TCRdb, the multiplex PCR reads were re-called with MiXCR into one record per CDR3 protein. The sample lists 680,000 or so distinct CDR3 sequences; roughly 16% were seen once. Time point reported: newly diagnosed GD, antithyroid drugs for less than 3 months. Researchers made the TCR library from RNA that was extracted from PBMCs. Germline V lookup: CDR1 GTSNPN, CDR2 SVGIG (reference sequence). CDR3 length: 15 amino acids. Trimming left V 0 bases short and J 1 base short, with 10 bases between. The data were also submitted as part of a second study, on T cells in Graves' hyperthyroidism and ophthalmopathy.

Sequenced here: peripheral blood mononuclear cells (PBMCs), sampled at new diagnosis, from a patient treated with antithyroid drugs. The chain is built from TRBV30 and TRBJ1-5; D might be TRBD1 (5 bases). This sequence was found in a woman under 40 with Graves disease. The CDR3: CAWSVAGGSNQPQHF. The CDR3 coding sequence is TGTGCCTGGAGTGTAGCCGGGGGGAGCAATCAGCCCCAGCATTTT. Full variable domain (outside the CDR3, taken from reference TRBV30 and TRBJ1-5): SQTIHQWPATLVQPVGSPLSLECTVEGTSNPNLYWYRQAAGRGLQLLFYSVGIGQISSEVPQNLSASRPQDRQFILSSKKLLLSDSGFYLCAWSVAGGSNQPQHFGDGTRLSIL.